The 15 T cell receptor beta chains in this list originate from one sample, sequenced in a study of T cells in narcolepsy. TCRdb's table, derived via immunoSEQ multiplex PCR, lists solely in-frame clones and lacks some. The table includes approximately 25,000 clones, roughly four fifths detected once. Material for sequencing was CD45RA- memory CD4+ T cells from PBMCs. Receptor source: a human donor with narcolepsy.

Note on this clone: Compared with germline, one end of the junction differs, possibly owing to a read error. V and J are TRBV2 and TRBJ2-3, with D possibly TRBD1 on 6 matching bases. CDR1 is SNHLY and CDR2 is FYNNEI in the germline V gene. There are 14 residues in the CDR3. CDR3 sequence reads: CASSEEQGADTQYF. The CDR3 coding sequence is TGTGCCAGCAGCGAAGAACAGGGTGCAGATACGCAGTATTTT.

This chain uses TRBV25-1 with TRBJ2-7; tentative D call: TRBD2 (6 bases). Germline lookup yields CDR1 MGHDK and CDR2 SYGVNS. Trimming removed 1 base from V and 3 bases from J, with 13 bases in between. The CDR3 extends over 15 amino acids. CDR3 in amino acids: CASSESAGLFYEQYF. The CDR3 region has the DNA TGTGCCAGCAGTGAATCGGCGGGGCTCTTCTACGAGCAGTACTTC.

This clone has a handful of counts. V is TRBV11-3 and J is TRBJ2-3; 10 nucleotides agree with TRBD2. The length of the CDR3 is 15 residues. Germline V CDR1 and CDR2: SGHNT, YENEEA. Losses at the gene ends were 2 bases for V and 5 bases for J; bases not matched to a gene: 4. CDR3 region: CASSLSGRGGDTQYF. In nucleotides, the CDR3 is TGTGCCAGCAGCTTAAGCGGGAGGGGAGGAGATACGCAGTATTTT.

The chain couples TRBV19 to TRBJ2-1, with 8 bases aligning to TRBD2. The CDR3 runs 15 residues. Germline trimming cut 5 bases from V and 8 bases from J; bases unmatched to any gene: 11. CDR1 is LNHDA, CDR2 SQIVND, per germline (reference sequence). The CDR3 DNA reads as TGTGCCAGTAGTCCCCGGACTAGCCTTGGCGATGAGCAGTTCTTC. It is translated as CASSPRTSLGDEQFF.

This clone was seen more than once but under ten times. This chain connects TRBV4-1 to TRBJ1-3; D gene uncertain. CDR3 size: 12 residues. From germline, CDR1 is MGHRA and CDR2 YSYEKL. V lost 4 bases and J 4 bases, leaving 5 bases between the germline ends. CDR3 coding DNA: TGCGCCAGCAGCCGCCCCGGAAACACCATATATTTT. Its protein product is CASSRPGNTIYF.

CDR3 bases: TGTGCCAGCAGCTCCCTGGGACTAGCCGGGGCAGATACGCAGTATTTT. It encodes CASSSLGLAGADTQYF. The rearrangement uses TRBV11-2 and TRBJ2-3; 9 bases align to TRBD2. Germline V CDR1 and CDR2: SGHAT, FQNNGV. Trimming took 4 bases from V and 4 from J; bases not matched to a gene: 9. This CDR3 has 16 residues.

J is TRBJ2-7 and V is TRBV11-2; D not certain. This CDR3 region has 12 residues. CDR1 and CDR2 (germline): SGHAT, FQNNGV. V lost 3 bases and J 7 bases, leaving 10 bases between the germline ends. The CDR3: CASSFLEEEQYF. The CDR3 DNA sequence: TGTGCCAGCAGCTTTTTAGAGGAAGAGCAGTACTTC.

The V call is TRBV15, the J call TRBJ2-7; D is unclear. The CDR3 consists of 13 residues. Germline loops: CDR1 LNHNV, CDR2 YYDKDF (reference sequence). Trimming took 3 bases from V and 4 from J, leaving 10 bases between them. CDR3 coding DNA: TGTGCCACCAGCAGCGGGCAGATTTACGAGCAGTACTTC. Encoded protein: CATSSGQIYEQYF.

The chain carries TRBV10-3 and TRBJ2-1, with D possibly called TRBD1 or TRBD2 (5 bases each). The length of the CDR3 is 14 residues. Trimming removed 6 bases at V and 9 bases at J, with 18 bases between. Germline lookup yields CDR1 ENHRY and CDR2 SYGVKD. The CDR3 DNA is TGTGCCATCAGCCACTTTCGGGACGAGGGTGAGCAGTTCTTC. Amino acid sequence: CAISHFRDEGEQFF.

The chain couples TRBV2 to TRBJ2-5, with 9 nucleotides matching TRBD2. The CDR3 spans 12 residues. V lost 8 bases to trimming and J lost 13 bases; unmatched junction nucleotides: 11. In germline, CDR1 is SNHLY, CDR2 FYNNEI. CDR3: CASGNSGSGMYF. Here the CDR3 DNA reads TGTGCCAGCGGTAATAGCGGGAGTGGGATGTACTTC.

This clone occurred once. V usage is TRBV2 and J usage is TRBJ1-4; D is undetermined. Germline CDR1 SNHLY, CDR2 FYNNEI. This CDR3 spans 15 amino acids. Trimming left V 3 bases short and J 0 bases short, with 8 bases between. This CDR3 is CASSDLGATNEKLFF. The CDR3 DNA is TGTGCCAGCAGTGATCTTGGGGCAACTAATGAAAAACTGTTTTTT.

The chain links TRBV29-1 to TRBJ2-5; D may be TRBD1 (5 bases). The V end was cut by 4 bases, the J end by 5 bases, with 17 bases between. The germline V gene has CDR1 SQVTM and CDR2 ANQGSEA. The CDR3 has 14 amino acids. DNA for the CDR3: TGCAGCGTTGTTCACTCTGGGGCCGCGGAGACCCAGTACTTC. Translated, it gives CSVVHSGAAETQYF.

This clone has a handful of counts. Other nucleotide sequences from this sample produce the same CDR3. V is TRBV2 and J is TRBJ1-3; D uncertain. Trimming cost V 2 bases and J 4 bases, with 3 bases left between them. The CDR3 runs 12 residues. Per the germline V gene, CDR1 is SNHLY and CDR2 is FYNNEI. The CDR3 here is CASSERGNTIYF. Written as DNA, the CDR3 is TGTGCCAGCAGTGAACGGGGAAACACCATATATTTT.

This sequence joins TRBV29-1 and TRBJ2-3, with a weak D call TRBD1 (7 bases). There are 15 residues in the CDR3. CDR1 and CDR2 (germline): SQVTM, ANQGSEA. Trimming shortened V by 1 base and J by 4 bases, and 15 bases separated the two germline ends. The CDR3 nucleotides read TGCAGCGTTGAAGCTCAGGGGGAGGTAGCAGATACGCAGTATTTT. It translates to CSVEAQGEVADTQYF.

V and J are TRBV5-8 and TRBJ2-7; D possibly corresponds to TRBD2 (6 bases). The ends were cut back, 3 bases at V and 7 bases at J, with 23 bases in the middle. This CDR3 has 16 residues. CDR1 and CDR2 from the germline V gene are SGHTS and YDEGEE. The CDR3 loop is CASSSYLGVGAGEQYF. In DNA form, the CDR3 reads TGTGCCAGCAGCTCATACCTTGGGGTAGGCGCGGGGGAGCAGTACTTC. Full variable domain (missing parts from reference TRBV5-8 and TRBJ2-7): EAGVTQSPTHLIKTRGQQATLRCSPISGHTSVYWYQQALGLGLQFLLWYDEGEERNRGNFPPRFSGRQFPNYSSELNVNALELEDSALYLCASSSYLGVGAGEQYFGPGTRLTVT.